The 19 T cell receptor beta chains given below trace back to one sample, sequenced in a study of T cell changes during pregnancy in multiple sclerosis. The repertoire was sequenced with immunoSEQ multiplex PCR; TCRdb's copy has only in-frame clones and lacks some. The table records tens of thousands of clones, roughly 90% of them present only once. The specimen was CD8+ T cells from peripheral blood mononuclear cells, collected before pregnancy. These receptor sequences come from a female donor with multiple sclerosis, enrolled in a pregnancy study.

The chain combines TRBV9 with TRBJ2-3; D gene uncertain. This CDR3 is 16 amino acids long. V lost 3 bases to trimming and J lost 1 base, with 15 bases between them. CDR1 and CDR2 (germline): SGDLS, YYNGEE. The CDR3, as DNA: TGTGCCAGCAGCGCCAGATTTGGAGCAGGCACAGATACGCAGTATTTT. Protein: CASSARFGAGTDTQYF. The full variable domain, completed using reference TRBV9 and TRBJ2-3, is DSGVTQTPKHLITATGQRVTLRCSPRSGDLSVYWYQQSLDQGLQFLIQYYNGEERAKGNILERFSAQQFPDLHSELNLSSLELGDSALYFCASSARFGAGTDTQYFGPGTRLTVL.

In DNA form, the CDR3 reads TGCAGTGCTACTCCAGGGGAGGCTTTCTTT. Translation gives CSATPGEAFF. The V and J genes are TRBV20-1 and TRBJ1-1; D is perhaps TRBD1 (6 bases). The CDR3 runs to 10 residues. Trimming left V 4 bases short and J 11 bases short, with 11 bases between. Looked up from germline, CDR1 is DFQATT and CDR2 is SNEGSKA (reference sequence).

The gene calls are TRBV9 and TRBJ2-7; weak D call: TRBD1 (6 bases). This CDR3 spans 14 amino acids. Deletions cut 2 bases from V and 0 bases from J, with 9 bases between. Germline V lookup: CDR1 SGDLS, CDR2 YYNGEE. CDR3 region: CASSVRTDSYEQYF. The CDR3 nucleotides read TGTGCCAGCAGCGTTAGGACAGACTCCTACGAGCAGTACTTC.

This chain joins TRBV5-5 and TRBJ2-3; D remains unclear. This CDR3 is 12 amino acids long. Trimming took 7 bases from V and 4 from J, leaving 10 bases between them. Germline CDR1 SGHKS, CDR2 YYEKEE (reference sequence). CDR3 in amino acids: CASAAGSDTQYF. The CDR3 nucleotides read TGTGCCAGCGCCGCAGGATCAGATACGCAGTATTTT.

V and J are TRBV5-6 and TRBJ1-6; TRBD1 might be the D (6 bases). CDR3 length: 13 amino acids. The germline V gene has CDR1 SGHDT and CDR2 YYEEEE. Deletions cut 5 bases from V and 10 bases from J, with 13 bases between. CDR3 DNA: TGTGCCAGCAGTTATACAGGGAACTCACCCCTCCACTTT. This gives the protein CASSYTGNSPLHF.

The CDR3 region is CASSLRGHKAGRLGSVTQYF. CDR3 nucleotides: TGTGCCAGCAGCTTAAGGGGCCACAAGGCAGGACGGTTGGGATCGGTTACGCAGTATTTT. The chain employs TRBV13 and TRBJ2-3; perhaps TRBD1 as D (5 bases). Trimming shortened V by 2 bases and J by 8 bases, and 32 bases separated the two germline ends. Looked up from germline, CDR1 is PRHDT and CDR2 is FYEKMQ (reference sequence). CDR3 length: 20 amino acids. The variable domain in full, with the rest retrieved from reference TRBV13 and TRBJ2-3, is AAGVIQSPRHLIKEKRETATLKCYPIPRHDTVYWYQQGPGQDPQFLISFYEKMQSDKGSIPDRFSAQQFSDYHSELNMSSLELGDSALYFCASSLRGHKAGRLGSVTQYFGPGTRLTVL.

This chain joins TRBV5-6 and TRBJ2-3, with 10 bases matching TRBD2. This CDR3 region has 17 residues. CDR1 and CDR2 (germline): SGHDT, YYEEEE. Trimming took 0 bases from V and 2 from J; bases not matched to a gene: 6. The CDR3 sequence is CASSLAWLAGATDTQYF. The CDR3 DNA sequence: TGTGCCAGCAGCTTGGCCTGGCTAGCGGGGGCCACAGATACGCAGTATTTT.

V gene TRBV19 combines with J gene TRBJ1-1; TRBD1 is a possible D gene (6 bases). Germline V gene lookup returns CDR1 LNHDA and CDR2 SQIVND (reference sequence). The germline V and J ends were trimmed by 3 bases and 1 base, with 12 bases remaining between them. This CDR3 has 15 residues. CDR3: CASSIWVGGNTEAFF. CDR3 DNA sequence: TGTGCCAGTAGTATTTGGGTAGGGGGGAACACTGAAGCTTTCTTT.

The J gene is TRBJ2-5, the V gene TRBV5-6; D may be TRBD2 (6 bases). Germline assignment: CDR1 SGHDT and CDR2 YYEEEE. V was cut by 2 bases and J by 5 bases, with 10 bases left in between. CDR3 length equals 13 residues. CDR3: CASSLTGGETQYF. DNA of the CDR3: TGTGCCAGCAGCTTAACAGGAGGGGAGACCCAGTACTTC.

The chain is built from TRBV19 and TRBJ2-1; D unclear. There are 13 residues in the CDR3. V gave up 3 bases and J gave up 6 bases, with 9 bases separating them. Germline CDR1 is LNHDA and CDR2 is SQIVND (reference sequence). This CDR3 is CASSMNTGNEQFF. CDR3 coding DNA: TGTGCCAGTAGTATGAATACGGGCAATGAGCAGTTCTTC.

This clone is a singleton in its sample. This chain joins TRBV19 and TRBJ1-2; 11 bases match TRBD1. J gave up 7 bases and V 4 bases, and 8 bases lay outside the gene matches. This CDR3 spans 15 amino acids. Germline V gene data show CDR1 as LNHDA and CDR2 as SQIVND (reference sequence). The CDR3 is CASSTRTGGLVGYTF. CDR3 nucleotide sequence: TGTGCCAGTAGTACCCGGACAGGGGGCCTCGTTGGCTACACCTTC.

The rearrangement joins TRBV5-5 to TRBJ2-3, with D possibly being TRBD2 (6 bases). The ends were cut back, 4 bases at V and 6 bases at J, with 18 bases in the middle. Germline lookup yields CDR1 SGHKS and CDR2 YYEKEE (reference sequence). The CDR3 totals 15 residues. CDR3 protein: CASSAWGGAPDTQYF. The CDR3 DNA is TGTGCCAGCAGCGCTTGGGGCGGGGCGCCGGATACGCAGTATTTT. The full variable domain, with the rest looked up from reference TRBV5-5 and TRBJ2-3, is DAGVTQSPTHLIKTRGQQVTLRCSPISGHKSVSWYQQVLGQGPQFIFQYYEKEERGRGNFPDRFSARQFPNYSSELNVNALLLGDSALYLCASSAWGGAPDTQYFGPGTRLTVL.

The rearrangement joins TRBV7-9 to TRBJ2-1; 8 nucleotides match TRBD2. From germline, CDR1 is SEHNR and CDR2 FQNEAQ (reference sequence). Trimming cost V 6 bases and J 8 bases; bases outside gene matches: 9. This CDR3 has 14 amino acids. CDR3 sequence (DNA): TGTGCCAGCAGAGCGGAGCGGGGGCCCTATGAGCAGTTCTTC. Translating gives CASRAERGPYEQFF.

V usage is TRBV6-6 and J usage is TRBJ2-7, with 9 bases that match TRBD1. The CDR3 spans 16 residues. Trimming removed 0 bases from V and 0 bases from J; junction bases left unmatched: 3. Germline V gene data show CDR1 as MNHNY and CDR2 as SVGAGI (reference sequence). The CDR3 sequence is CASSYSRDRDSYEQYF. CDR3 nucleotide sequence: TGTGCCAGCAGTTACTCGAGGGACAGGGACTCCTACGAGCAGTACTTC.

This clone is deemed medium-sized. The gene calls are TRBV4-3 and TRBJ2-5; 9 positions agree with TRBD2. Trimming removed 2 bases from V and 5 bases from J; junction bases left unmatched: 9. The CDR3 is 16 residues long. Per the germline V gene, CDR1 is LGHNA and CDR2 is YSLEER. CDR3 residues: CASSQSLAGGFETQYF. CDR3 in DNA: TGCGCCAGCAGCCAAAGTCTGGCGGGGGGGTTTGAGACCCAGTACTTC.

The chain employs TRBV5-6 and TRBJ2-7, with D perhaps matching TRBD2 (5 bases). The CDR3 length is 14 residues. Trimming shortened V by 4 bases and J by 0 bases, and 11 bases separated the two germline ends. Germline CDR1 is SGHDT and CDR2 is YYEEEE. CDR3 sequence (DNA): TGTGCCAGCAGCCGTACGGGGTTCTCCTACGAGCAGTACTTC. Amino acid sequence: CASSRTGFSYEQYF.

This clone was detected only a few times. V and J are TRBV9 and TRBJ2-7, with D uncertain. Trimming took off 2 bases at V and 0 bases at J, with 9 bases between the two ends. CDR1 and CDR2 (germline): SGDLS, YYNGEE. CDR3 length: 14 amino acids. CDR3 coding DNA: TGTGCCAGCAGCGTCAGTCCTAGCTCCTACGAGCAGTACTTC. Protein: CASSVSPSSYEQYF. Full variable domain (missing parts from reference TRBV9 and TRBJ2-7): DSGVTQTPKHLITATGQRVTLRCSPRSGDLSVYWYQQSLDQGLQFLIQYYNGEERAKGNILERFSAQQFPDLHSELNLSSLELGDSALYFCASSVSPSSYEQYFGPGTRLTVT.

CDR3 DNA sequence: TGTGCCAGCAGTCCGCTTCCAGGCTACAATGAGCAGTTCTTC. Amino acids: CASSPLPGYNEQFF. The chain uses TRBV27 and TRBJ2-1; D gene unclear. This CDR3 contains 14 residues. Germline V gene sequence: CDR1 MNHEY, CDR2 SMNVEV (reference sequence). The germline V and J ends were trimmed by 5 bases and 3 bases, with 11 bases remaining between them.

CDR3 sequence reads: CASSFAPKDSGPDEQYF. CDR3 coding DNA: TGTGCCAGCAGCTTCGCCCCCAAGGACTCCGGCCCCGACGAGCAGTACTTC. The rearrangement joins TRBV9 to TRBJ2-7; D might be TRBD2 (5 bases). CDR1 and CDR2 (germline): SGDLS, YYNGEE. The CDR3 covers 17 residues. Trimming removed 4 bases from V and 5 bases from J, with 25 bases in between.